The text below deals with one T cell receptor (beta chain). The table lists this clonotype with a few counts. There is no known antigen for this receptor. No quality values exist for individual bases; no much larger clone is one base distant. The CDR3 starts with the cysteine, ends with the phenylalanine, and has 18 residues. The read is trimmed to its CDR3 DNA, 54 bases read in frame from base 1. Trimming removed 2 bases from V and 4 bases from J, leaving 23 bases between the germline ends. CDR1 and CDR2, per the germline V gene, are MGHDK and SYGVNS. The entry originates in a study of molecular identifiers for immune sequencing clone quantification (dated by TCRdb to 2016 to 2018). A note on the overall study: For a replicate experiment, RNA from around 18,000 or 91,000 naive CD8 T cells was divided into five aliquots, and four of the five aliquots were sequenced. CD8 T cells were used in a methods study to benchmark molecular-identifier clustering-based TCR repertoire sequencing (MIDCIRS) and TCR RNA copy counting. Points the paper makes about the study in general: In CMV-specific effector cells, over 97% of molecules were held by clones above 20 RNA copies, whereas under 1% of molecules were held by such clones in naive cells. Spiked-in Jurkat TCR RNA equal to a single cell's worth was reported to be detectable even within 1,200,000 naive CD8 T cells. Modeling estimated about 3 recovered TCR RNA copies per cell, compared with about ten by digital PCR, which implies roughly 30% capture efficiency. When barcode sub-clustering was not used, chimeric consensus sequences inflated TCR diversity, with chimeras reaching as high as 47%. The naive libraries included spiked-in Jurkat TCR RNA (around 10 copies' worth), and this RNA is not part of the donor repertoire. The sizes of highly expanded clones could end up underestimated when identical TCR molecules share a barcode.

Libraries were constructed by PCR. Sequenced using a NextSeq 500. Bulk TCR libraries were generated as previously described, with the TCR primers listed in Table S5 used. The Qiagen AllPrep DNA/RNA kit was used to purify total RNA. Before any analysis, reads coming from multiple sequencing runs of the same library were combined into one pool. Under the source paper's analysis protocol: Reads were retained only if the reads had an exact TCR constant sequence, and the retained reads were trimmed to 150 nt and grouped according to their 12-nt molecular barcodes. Reads in each barcode group were sub-clustered using a 15% Levenshtein threshold, and a quality-weighted consensus sequence was built for each RNA molecule. Non-functional sequences were excluded, and lower-count sequences lying one edit away from another sequence were also excluded. Based on a fit of two negative binomial distributions, barcode sub-clusters having less than 20% of the maximum read count were discarded. The raw public reads went through TCRdb reprocessing: fastp at Q25, MiXCR clone calling, in-frame beta chains kept. Each entry merges the rows of one CDR3 protein and shows their most common DNA and genes. These V and J calls derive from TCRdb rather than the authors' analysis. Here the sample has roughly 300,000 distinct CDR3 sequences; 24% occur a single time. 0.65% to 0.75% of the sample goes to the ten largest clones.

Libraries of naive CD8 T cells were built from around 20,000 to 990,000 sorted cells, with 10%, 30% or 50% of the purified RNA used. On a BD FACSAria II, naive CD8 T cells were FACS-sorted as CD8+CD4-CCR7+CD45RA+ and collected into RLT Plus buffer. To test detection sensitivity, Jurkat RNA equivalent to ten TCR copies was spiked into samples of about 19,000-1,100,000 naive CD8 T cells. Enrichment of CD8 T cells was performed with RosetteSep CD8+ T Cell Enrichment Cocktail and Ficoll-Paque, after which ACK red cell lysis was carried out. The sample taken for sequencing was naive CD8+ T cells from blood, with Jurkat cell RNA spiked in. The sample's cell subset or site label, decoded: FACS-sorted CD8+CD4-CCR7+CD45RA+ naive T cells. The V and J segments used are TRBV25-1 and TRBJ2-5, with TRBD2 tentatively as D gene (6 bases match). The receptor was derived from a human donor in good health. Some libraries in this study had Jurkat cell RNA spiked in. CDR3 sequence: CASSEIAVGQGRRETQYF. The DNA sequence is TGTGCCAGCAGTGAAATAGCGGTCGGGCAGGGACGGAGAGAGACCCAGTACTTC.